This TCR beta chain was identified during a study of cytomegalovirus exposure and HLA in healthy donors. The study's findings and limits: Researchers reported that a few CMV-associated chains were confirmed in vitro as CMV antigen-specific.

Unmatched junction bases numbered 2, after V lost 5 bases and J lost 2 bases. This CDR3 is 15 amino acids long. Germline values: CDR1 MDHEN, CDR2 SYDVKM. Comment on this clone: No antigen is known for it.

Some clones are missing from TCRdb's copy, which holds only in-frame ones; the method was immunoSEQ multiplex PCR. Among about 200,000 clones listed, more than 75% were seen once. Sequences were obtained from PBMCs. The receptor's source is a woman aged 18-29 years in good health and CMV-seropositive. V is TRBV28 and J is TRBJ1-3; 11 bases are a match to TRBD1. CDR3 sequence: CASSGGQGAGNTIYF. Here the CDR3 DNA reads TGTGCCAGCAGTGGGGGACAGGGGGCTGGAAACACCATATATTTT.